The source of this T cell receptor beta chain is a study of blood T cell repertoires in COVID-19 (dated by TCRdb to 2018 to 2020). General notes on the study: Collaborator samples came from the United States, Italy and Spain and covered acute and convalescent phases of COVID-19. The material from the prospective study consisted of cDNA or gDNA derived from T cells, B-cell-depleted T cells, or PBMCs. The dataset comprised deeply sampled blood TCRbeta repertoires from subjects exposed to, actively infected with, or recovered from COVID-19. The repertoires were released in a freely available public database intended as a resource for research on the immune response to SARS-CoV-2. Samples were obtained from the ongoing ImmuneRACE study (first 160 participants) and from approximately 1,200 subjects provided by 6 global collaborators. The sample metadata nearly always contained a de-identified subject ID, COVID-19 status, age in years and sex. Where available, HLA class I and class II types were obtained from metadata supplied by the sample provider rather than from assay-based typing.

TCRbeta CDR3 regions were amplified from genomic DNA using the immunoSEQ Assay, a bias-controlled multiplex PCR. On the study's bioinformatics: The number of nucleated cells in each sample was estimated by amplification of reference gene primers within the assay. Sequence reads were collapsed and filtered to measure the absolute abundance of every unique TCRbeta CDR3 rearrangement. For each sample, productive Simpson clonality was calculated as the square root of Simpson's diversity index over productive rearrangements. Sourced from immuneACCESS, this table was stored by TCRdb with only in-frame sequences that have V and J called. A share of the clones is absent; for the studies checked, an unresolved V gene accounts for under half, and the remainder has no known explanation. V, J and clone size reflect that table, while D and trimming were determined from the DNA. The sample has 150,000 to 200,000 clones on record, around 87% of them singletons. 2.5% of the sample is taken by the ten largest.

The CDR3, from cysteine to phenylalanine, totals 16 residues. Only the CDR3 DNA is retained, 48 bases long and in frame from the first base. The germline V gene (reference sequence) provides CDR1 SGHNT and CDR2 YYREEE. Trimming leaves V shorter by 2 bases and J shorter by 0 bases, with the junction holding 8 bases beyond the gene matches. The paper's findings and limits, for the study overall: The quantity of clinical and demographic metadata differed by source and by participant and was supplied without curation.

About this clone: Its antigen target is currently unknown. No much larger clone exists at a distance of one base, and base qualities are not known.

The collaborating institutions used their own protocols to collect whole blood in K2EDTA tubes. Collaborator samples were shipped for TCRbeta analysis as frozen whole blood, isolated PBMCs, or DNA extracted from either sample type. The TCR originated in a man in his forties with active or convalescent COVID-19. Sequencing used peripheral blood. The chain is made from TRBV5-4 and TRBJ2-7; TRBD1 fits 7 bases in the junction. The DNA sequence is TGTGCCAGCAGCTTTACGACAGGGATGGGCTCCTACGAGCAGTACTTC. This codes for CASSFTTGMGSYEQYF. This CDR3, with the reference TRBV5-4 and TRBJ2-7 proteins standing in past its ends, gives the full variable domain ETGVTQSPTHLIKTRGQQVTLRCSSQSGHNTVSWYQQALGQGPQFIFQYYREEENGRGNFPPRFSGLQFPNYSSELNVNALELDDSALYLCASSFTTGMGSYEQYFGPGTRLTVT.